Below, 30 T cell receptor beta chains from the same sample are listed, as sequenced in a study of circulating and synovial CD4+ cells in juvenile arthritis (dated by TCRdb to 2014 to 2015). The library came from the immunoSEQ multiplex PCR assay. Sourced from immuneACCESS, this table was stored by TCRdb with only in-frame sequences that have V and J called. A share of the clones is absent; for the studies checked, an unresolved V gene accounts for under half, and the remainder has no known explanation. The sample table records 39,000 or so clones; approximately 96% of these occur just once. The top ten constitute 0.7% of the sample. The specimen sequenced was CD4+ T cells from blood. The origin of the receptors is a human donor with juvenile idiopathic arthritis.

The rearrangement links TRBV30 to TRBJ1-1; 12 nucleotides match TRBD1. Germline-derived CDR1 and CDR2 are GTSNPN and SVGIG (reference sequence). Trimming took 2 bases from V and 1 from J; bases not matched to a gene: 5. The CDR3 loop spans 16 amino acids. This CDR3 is CAWSPGQGAGNTEAFF. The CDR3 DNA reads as TGTGCCTGGAGTCCGGGACAGGGGGCAGGGAACACTGAAGCTTTCTTT.

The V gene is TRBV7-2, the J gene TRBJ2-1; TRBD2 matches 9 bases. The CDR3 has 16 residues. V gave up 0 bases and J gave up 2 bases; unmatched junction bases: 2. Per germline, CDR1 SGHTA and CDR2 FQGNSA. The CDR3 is CASSLASGGTYNEQFF. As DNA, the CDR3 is TGTGCCAGCAGCTTAGCGAGCGGGGGGACCTACAATGAGCAGTTCTTC.

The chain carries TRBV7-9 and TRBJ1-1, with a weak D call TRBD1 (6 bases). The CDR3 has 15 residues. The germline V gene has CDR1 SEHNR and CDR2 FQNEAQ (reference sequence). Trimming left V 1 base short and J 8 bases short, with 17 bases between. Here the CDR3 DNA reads TGTGCCAGCAGCTTAGAGCGGGGGGCACGAGGGGAAGCTTTCTTT. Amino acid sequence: CASSLERGARGEAFF.

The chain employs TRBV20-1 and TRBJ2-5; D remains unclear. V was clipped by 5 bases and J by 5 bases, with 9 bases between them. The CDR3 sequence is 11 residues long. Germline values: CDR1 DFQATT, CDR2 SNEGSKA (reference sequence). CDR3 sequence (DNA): TGCAGTGCTGCCCCCCGGGAGACCCAGTACTTC. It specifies CSAAPRETQYF.

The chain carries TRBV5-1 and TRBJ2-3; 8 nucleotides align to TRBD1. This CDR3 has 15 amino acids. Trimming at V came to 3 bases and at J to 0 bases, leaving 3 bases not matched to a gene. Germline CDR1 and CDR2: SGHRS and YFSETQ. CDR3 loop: CASSSGQGSTDTQYF. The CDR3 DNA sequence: TGCGCCAGCAGCTCCGGACAGGGAAGCACAGATACGCAGTATTTT.

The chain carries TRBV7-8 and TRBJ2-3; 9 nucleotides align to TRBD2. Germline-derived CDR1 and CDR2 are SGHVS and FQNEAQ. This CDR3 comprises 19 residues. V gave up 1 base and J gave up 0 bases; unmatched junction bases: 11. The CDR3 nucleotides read TGTGCCAGCAGCTTAGGTGGGAGCGGGGGGCCAACTAGCACAGATACGCAGTATTTT. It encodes CASSLGGSGGPTSTDTQYF.

In nucleotides, the CDR3 is TGTGCCAGCAGGATGACAGGGGGTTCCGTTTACGAGCAGTACTTC. This gives the protein CASRMTGGSVYEQYF. This sequence joins TRBV27 and TRBJ2-7; 9 bases are a match to TRBD1. Germline values: CDR1 MNHEY, CDR2 SMNVEV (reference sequence). CDR3 length equals 15 residues. The trim removed 6 bases at V and 4 bases at J, leaving 10 bases unmatched.

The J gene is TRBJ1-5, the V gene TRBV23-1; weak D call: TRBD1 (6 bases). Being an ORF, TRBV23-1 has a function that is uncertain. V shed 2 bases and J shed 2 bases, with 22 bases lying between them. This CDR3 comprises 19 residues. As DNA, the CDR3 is TGCGCCAGCAGTCAACGGCAGGGGCCTCAACTACTATGCAATCAGCCCCAGCATTTT. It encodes CASSQRQGPQLLCNQPQHF.

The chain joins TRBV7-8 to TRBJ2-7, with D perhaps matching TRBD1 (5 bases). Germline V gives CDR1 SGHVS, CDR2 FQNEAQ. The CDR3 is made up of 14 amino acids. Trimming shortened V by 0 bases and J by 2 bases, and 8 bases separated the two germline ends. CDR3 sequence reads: CASSLASGTYEQYF. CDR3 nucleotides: TGTGCCAGCAGCTTAGCATCAGGGACCTACGAGCAGTACTTC. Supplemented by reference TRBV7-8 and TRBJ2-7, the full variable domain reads GAGVSQSPRYKVAKRGQDVALRCDPISGHVSLFWYQQALGQGPEFLTYFQNEAQLDKSGLPSDRFFAERPEGSVSTLKIQRTQQEDSAVYLCASSLASGTYEQYFGPGTRLTVT.

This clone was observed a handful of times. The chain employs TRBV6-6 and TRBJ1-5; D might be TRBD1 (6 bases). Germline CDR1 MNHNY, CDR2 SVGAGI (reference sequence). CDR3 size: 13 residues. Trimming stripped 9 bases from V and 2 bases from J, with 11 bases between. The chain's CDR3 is CASADRRNQPQHF. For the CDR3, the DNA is TGTGCCAGTGCCGACAGGCGCAATCAGCCCCAGCATTTT.

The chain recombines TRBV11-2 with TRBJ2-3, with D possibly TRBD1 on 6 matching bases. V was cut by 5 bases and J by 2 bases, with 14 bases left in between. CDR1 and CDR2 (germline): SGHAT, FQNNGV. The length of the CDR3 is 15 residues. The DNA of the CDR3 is TGTGCCAGCAGCCCGGGAACAGGGAACACAGATACGCAGTATTTT. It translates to CASSPGTGNTDTQYF.

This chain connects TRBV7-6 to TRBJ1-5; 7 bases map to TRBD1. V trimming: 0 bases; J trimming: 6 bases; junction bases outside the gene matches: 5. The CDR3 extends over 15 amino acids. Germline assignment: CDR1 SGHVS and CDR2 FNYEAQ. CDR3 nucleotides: TGTGCCAGCAGCTTAGCCACAGGGGTTGGTCAGCCCCAGCATTTT. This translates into CASSLATGVGQPQHF.

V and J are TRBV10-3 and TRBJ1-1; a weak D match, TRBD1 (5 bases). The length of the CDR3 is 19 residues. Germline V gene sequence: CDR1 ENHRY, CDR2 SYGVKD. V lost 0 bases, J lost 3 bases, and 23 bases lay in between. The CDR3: CAISESSYGGAGLDTEAFF. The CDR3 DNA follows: TGTGCCATCAGTGAGTCGAGCTACGGAGGGGCGGGTTTGGACACTGAAGCTTTCTTT.

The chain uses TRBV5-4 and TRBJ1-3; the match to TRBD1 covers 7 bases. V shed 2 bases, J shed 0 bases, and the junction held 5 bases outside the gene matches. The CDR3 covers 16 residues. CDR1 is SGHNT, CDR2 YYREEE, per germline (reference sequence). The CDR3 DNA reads TGTGCCAGCAGCTTAACAGGGGTCCTCTCTGGAAACACCATATATTTT. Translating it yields CASSLTGVLSGNTIYF.

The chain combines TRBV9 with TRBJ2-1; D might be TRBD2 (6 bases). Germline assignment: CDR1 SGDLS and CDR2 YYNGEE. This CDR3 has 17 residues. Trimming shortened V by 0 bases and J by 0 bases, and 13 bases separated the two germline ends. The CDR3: CASSVELASSSYNEQFF. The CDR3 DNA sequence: TGTGCCAGCAGCGTAGAGCTAGCGAGTAGCTCCTACAATGAGCAGTTCTTC. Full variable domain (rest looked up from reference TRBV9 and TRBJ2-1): DSGVTQTPKHLITATGQRVTLRCSPRSGDLSVYWYQQSLDQGLQFLIQYYNGEERAKGNILERFSAQQFPDLHSELNLSSLELGDSALYFCASSVELASSSYNEQFFGPGTRLTVL.

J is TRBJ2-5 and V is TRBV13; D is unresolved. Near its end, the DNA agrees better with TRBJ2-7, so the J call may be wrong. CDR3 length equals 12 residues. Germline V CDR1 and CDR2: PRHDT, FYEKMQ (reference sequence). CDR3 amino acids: CASSPYQYEQYF. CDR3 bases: TGTGCCAGCAGCCCGTATCAATACGAGCAGTACTTC.

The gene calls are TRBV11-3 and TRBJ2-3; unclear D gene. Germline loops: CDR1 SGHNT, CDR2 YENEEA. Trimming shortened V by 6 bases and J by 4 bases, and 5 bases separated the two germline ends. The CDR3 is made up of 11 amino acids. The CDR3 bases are TGTGCCAGCAGTTGGCCAGATACGCAGTATTTT. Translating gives CASSWPDTQYF.

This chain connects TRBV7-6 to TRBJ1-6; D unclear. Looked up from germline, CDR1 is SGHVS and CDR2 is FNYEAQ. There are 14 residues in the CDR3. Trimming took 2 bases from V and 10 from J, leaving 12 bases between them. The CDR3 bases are TGTGCCAGCAGCTTATCGGAGGGTAGCTCACCCCTCCACTTT. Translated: CASSLSEGSSPLHF.

DNA for the CDR3: TGTGCCAGCAGCTTAGGTGGGGGGTCCGGGGAGCTGTTTTTT. It translates to CASSLGGGSGELFF. V gene TRBV7-7 combines with J gene TRBJ2-2, with D possibly being TRBD2 (6 bases). Trimming removed 1 base at V and 6 bases at J, with 9 bases between. CDR3 length: 14 amino acids. The V gene's germline CDR1 is SSHAT and CDR2 FNYEAQ (reference sequence).

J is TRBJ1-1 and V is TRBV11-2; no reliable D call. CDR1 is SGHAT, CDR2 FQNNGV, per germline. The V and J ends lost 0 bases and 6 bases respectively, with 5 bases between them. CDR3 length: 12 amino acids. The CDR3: CASSLERSEAFF. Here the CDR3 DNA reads TGTGCCAGCAGCTTAGAGAGATCTGAAGCTTTCTTT. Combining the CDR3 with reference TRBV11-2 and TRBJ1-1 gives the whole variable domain EAGVAQSPRYKIIEKRQSVAFWCNPISGHATLYWYQQILGQGPKLLIQFQNNGVVDDSQLPKDRFSAERLKGVDSTLKIQPAKLEDSAVYLCASSLERSEAFFGQGTRLTVV.

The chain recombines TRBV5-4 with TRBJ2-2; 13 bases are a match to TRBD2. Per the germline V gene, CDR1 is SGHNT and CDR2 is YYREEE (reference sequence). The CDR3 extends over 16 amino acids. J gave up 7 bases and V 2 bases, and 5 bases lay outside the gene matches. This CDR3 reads CASSFGTSGVFGELFF. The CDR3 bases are TGTGCCAGCAGCTTCGGGACTAGCGGGGTTTTCGGGGAGCTGTTTTTT.

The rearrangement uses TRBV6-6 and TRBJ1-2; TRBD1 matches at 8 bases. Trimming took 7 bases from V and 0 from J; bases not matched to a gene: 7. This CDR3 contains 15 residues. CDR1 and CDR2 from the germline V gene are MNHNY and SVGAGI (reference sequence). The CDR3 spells CASTPTGGPNYGYTF. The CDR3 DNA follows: TGTGCCAGCACCCCTACAGGGGGGCCTAACTATGGCTACACCTTC.

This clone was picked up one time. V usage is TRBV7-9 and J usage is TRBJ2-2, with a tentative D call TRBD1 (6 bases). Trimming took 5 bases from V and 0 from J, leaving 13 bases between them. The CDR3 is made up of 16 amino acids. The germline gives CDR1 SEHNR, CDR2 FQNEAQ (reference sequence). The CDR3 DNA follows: TGTGCCAGCAGCCCAACACAGGGTCCGAACACCGGGGAGCTGTTTTTT. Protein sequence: CASSPTQGPNTGELFF. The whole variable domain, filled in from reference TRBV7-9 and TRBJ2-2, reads DTGVSQNPRHKITKRGQNVTFRCDPISEHNRLYWYRQTLGQGPEFLTYFQNEAQLEKSRLLSDRFSAERPKGSFSTLEIQRTEQGDSAMYLCASSPTQGPNTGELFFGEGSRLTVL.

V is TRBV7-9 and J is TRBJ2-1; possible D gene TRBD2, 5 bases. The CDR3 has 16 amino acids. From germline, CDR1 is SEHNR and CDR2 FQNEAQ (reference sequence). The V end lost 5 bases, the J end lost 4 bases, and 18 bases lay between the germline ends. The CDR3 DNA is TGTGCCAGCAGCCCACTCTGGCGGGCGTCATACAATGAGCAGTTCTTC. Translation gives CASSPLWRASYNEQFF. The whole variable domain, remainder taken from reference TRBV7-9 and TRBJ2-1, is DTGVSQNPRHKITKRGQNVTFRCDPISEHNRLYWYRQTLGQGPEFLTYFQNEAQLEKSRLLSDRFSAERPKGSFSTLEIQRTEQGDSAMYLCASSPLWRASYNEQFFGPGTRLTVL.

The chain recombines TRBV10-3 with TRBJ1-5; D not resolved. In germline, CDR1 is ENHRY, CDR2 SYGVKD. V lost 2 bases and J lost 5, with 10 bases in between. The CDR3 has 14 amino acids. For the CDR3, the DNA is TGTGCCATCAGTGAGCGGGGAAGGGATCAGCCCCAGCATTTT. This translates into CAISERGRDQPQHF.

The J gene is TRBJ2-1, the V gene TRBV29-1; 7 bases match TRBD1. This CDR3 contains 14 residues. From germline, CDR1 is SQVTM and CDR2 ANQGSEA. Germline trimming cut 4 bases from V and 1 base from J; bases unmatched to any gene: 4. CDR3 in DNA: TGCAGCGTTGGGTTGGGACAGTCCTACAATGAGCAGTTCTTC. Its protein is CSVGLGQSYNEQFF.

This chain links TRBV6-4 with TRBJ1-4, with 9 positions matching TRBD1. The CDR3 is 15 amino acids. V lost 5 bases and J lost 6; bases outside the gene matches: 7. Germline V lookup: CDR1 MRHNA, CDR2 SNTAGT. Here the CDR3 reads CASSSTGTGYEKLFF. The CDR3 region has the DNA TGTGCCAGCAGTTCCACCGGGACAGGGTATGAAAAACTGTTTTTT.

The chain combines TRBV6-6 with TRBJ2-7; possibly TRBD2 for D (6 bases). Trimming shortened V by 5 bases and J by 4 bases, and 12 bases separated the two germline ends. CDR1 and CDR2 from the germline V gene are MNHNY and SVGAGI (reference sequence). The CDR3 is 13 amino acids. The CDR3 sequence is CASSISAGYEQYF. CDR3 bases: TGTGCCAGCAGTATTTCGGCGGGGTACGAGCAGTACTTC.

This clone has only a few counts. The CDR3 nucleotides are TGCGCCAGGGGGGGGGAGAACTACACCGGGGAGCTGTTTTTT. Its protein product is CARGGENYTGELFF. The chain couples TRBV5-1 to TRBJ2-2; the match to TRBD2 covers 7 bases. The ends lost 8 bases at V and 3 bases at J; junction bases unmatched: 7. CDR1 is SGHRS, CDR2 YFSETQ, per germline. This CDR3 comprises 14 residues.

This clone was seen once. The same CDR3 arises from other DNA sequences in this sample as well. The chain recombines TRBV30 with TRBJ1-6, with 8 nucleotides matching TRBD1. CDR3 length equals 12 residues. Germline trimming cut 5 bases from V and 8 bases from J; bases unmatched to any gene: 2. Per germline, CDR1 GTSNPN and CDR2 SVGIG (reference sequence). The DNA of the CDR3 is TGTGCCTGGGACAGGGGATATTCACCCCTCCACTTT. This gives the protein CAWDRGYSPLHF.